This T cell receptor (beta chain) was obtained from a study of T cell clones after liver transplantation. CDR1 is SEHNR and CDR2 is FQNEAQ in the germline V gene (reference sequence). The CDR3 has 12 amino acids. The V gene lost 4 bases and the J gene lost 2 bases, with 4 bases spanning the gap. Sequencing was performed with immunoSEQ multiplex PCR; in TCRdb, only in-frame clones are kept and a portion is missing. The data hold 65,000 to 80,000 clones, with 75% to 85% observed a single time. The gene calls are TRBV7-9 and TRBJ2-3; D not resolved. The source is a human donor who received a liver transplant. This specimen was CD4+ T cells from blood, taken before liver transplant. This chain's CDR3 is CASSSNTDTQYF. As DNA, the CDR3 is TGTGCCAGCAGCTCCAACACAGATACGCAGTATTTT.